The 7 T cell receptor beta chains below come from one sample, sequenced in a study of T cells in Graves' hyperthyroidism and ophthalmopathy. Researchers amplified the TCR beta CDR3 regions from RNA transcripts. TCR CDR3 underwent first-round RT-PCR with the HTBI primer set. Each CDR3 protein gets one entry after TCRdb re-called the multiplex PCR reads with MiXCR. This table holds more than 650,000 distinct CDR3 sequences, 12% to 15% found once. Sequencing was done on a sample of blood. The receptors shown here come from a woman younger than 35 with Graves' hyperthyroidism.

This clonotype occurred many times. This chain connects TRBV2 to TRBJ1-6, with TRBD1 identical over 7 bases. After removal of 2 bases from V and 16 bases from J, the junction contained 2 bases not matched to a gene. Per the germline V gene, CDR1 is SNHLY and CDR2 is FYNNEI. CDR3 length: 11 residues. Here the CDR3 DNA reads TGTGCCAGCAGTGAAATGGGACAGCTCCACTTT. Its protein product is CASSEMGQLHF.

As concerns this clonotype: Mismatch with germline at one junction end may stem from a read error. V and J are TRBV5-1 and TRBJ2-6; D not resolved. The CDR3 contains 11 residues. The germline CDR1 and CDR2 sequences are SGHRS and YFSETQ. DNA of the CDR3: TGCGCCAGCAGCTTTGGGCCCGTCCTGGCTTTC. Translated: CASSFGPVLAF.

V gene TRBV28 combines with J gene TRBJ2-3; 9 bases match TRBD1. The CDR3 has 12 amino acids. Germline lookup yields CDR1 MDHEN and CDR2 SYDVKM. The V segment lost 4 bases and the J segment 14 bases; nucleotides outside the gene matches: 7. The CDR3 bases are TGTGCCAGCAGTTCCAGACAGGGGGGCCTGTATTTT. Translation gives CASSSRQGGLYF.

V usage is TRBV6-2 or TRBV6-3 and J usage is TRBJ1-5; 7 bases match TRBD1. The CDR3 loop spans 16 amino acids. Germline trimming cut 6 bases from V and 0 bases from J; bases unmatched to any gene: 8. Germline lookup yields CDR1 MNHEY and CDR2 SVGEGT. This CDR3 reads CASREDRDISNQPQHF. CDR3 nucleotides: TGTGCCAGCAGAGAAGACAGGGACATTAGCAATCAGCCCCAGCATTTT.

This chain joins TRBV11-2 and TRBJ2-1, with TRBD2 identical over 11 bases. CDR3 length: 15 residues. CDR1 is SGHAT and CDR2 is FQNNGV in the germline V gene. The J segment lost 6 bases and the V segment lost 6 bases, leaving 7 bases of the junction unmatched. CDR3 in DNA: TGTGCCAGCAGGAATAGCGGGAGGGCCCTCAATGAGCAGTTCTTC. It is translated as CASRNSGRALNEQFF. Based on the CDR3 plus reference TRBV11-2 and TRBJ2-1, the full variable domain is EAGVAQSPRYKIIEKRQSVAFWCNPISGHATLYWYQQILGQGPKLLIQFQNNGVVDDSQLPKDRFSAERLKGVDSTLKIQPAKLEDSAVYLCASRNSGRALNEQFFGPGTRLTVL.

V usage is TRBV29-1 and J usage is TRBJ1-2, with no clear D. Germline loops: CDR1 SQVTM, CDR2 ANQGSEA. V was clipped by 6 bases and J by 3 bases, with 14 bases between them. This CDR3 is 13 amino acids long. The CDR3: CSVLPISYYGYTF. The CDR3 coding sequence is TGCAGCGTCCTCCCCATTAGTTACTATGGCTACACCTTC.

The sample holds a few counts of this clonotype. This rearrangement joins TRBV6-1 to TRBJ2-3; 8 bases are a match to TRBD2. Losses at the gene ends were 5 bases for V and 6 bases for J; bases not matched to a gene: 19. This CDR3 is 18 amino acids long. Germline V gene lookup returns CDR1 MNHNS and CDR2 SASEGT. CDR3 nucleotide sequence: TGTGCCAGCAGTCCCCCTTCCGGGCTAGCGGGTTTCTCGGATACGCAGTATTTT. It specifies CASSPPSGLAGFSDTQYF.